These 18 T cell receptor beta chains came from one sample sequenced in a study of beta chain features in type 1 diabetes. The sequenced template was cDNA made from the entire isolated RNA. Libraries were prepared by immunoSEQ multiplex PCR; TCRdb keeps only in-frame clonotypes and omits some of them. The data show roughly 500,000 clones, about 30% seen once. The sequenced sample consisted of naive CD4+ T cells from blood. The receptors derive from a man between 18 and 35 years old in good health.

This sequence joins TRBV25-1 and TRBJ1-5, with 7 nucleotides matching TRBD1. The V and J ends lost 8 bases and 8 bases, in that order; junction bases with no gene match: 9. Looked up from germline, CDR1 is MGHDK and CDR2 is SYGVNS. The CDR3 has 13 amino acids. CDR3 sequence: CASGRGDREPQHF. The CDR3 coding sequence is TGTGCCAGCGGACGGGGGGACAGAGAGCCCCAGCATTTT.

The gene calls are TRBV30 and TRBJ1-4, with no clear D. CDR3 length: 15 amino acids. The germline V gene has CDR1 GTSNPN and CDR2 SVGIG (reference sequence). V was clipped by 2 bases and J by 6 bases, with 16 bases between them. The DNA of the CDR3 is TGTGCCTGGAGTTCGACGGATCAACTTTATGAAAAACTGTTTTTT. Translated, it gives CAWSSTDQLYEKLFF.

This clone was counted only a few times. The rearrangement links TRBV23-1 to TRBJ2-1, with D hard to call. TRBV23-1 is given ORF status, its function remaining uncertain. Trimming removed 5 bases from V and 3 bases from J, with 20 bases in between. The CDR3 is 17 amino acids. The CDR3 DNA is TGCGCCAGCAGTTGGTCCGGACCCACGATTCGCTACAATGAGCAGTTCTTC. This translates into CASSWSGPTIRYNEQFF.

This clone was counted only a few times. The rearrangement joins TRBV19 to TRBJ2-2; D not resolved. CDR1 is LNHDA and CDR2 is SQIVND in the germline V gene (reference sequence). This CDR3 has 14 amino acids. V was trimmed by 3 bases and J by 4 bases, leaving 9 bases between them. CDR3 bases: TGTGCCAGTAGTATTCGTACACTCACCGGGGAGCTGTTTTTT. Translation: CASSIRTLTGELFF.

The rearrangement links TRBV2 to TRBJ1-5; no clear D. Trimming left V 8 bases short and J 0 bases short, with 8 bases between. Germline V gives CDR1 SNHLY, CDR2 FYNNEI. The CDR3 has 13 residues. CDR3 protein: CASSRDSNQPQHF. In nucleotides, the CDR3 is TGTGCCAGCTCACGAGATAGCAATCAGCCCCAGCATTTT.

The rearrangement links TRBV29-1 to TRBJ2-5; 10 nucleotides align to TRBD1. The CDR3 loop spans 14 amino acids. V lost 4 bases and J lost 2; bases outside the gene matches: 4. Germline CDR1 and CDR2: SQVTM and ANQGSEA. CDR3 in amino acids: CSVGGTGVQETQYF. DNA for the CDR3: TGCAGCGTTGGAGGGACAGGGGTTCAAGAGACCCAGTACTTC.

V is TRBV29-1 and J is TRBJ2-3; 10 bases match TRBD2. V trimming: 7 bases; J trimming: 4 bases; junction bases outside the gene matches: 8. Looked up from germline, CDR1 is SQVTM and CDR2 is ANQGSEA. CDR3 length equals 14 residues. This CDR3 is CSGLAGGTSDTQYF. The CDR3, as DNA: TGCAGCGGCTTAGCGGGAGGAACTTCAGATACGCAGTATTTT.

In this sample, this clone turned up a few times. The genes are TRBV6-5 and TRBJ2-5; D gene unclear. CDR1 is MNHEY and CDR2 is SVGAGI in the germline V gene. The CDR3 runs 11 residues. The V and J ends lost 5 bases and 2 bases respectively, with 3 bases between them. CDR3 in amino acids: CASSPQETQYF. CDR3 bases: TGTGCCAGCAGTCCGCAAGAGACCCAGTACTTC.

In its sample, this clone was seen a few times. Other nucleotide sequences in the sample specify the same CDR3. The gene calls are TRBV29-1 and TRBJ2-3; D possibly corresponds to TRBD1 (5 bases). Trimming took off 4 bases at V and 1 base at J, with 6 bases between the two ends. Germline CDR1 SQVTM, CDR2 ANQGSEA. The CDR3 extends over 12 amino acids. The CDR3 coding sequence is TGCAGCGTTGGCAGGGGCACAGATACGCAGTATTTT. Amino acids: CSVGRGTDTQYF.

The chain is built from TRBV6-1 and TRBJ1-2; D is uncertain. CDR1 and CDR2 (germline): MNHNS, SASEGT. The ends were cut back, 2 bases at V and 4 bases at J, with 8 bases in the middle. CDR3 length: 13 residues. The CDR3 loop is CASSESGSYGYTF. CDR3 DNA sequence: TGTGCCAGCAGTGAATCCGGGTCCTATGGCTACACCTTC.

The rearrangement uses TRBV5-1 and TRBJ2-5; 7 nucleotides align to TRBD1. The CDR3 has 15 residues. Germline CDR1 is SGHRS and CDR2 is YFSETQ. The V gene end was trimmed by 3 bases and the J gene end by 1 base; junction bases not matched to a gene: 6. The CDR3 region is CASSWTRDSQETQYF. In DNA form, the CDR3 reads TGCGCCAGCAGCTGGACCCGGGACAGCCAAGAGACCCAGTACTTC. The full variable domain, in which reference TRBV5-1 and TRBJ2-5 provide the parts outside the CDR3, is KAGVTQTPRYLIKTRGQQVTLSCSPISGHRSVSWYQQTPGQGLQFLFEYFSETQRNKGNFPGRFSGRQFSNSRSEMNVSTLELGDSALYLCASSWTRDSQETQYFGPGTRLLVL.

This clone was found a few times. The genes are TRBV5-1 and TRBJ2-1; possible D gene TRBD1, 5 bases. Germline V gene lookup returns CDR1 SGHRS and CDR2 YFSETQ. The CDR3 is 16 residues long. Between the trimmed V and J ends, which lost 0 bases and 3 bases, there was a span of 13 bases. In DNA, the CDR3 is TGCGCCAGCAGCTTGGCGGGCAGGGTTGGCTACAATGAGCAGTTCTTC. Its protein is CASSLAGRVGYNEQFF. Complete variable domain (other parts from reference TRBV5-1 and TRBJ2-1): KAGVTQTPRYLIKTRGQQVTLSCSPISGHRSVSWYQQTPGQGLQFLFEYFSETQRNKGNFPGRFSGRQFSNSRSEMNVSTLELGDSALYLCASSLAGRVGYNEQFFGPGTRLTVL.

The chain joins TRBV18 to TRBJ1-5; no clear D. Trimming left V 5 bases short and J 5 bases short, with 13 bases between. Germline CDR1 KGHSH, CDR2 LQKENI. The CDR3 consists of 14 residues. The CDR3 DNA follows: TGTGCCAGCTCATCTGCAGGCTTCGATCAGCCCCAGCATTTT. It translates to CASSSAGFDQPQHF. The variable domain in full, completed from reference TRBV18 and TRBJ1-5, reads NAGVMQNPRHLVRRRGQEARLRCSPMKGHSHVYWYRQLPEEGLKFMVYLQKENIIDESGMPKERFSAEFPKEGPSILRIQQVVRGDSAAYFCASSSAGFDQPQHFGDGTRLSIL.

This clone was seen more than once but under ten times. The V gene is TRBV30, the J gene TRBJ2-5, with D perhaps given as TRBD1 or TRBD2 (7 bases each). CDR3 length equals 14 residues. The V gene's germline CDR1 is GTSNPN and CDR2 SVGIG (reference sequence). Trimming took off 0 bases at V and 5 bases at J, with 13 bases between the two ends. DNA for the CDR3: TGTGCCTGGAGTGTGGGAGGGACAGCGGAGACCCAGTACTTC. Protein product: CAWSVGGTAETQYF. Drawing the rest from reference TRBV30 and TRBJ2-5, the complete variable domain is SQTIHQWPATLVQPVGSPLSLECTVEGTSNPNLYWYRQAAGRGLQLLFYSVGIGQISSEVPQNLSASRPQDRQFILSSKKLLLSDSGFYLCAWSVGGTAETQYFGPGTRLLVL.

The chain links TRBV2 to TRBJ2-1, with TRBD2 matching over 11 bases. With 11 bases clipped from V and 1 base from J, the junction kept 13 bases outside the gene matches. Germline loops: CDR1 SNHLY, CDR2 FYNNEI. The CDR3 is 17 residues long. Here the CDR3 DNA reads TGTGCCTCGCAGAGGGGTCTAGCGGGAGGTTCCTACAATGAGCAGTTCTTC. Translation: CASQRGLAGGSYNEQFF.

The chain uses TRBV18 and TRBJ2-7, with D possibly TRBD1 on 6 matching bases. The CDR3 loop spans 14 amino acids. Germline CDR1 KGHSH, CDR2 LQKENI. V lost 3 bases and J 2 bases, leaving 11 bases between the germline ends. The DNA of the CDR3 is TGTGCCAGCTCACCTCGGGACAACACCTACGAGCAGTACTTC. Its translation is CASSPRDNTYEQYF.

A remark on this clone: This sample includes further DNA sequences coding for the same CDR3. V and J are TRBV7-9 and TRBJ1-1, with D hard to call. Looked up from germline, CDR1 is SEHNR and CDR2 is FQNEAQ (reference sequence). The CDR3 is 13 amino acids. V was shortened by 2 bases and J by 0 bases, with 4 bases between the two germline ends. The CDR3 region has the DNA TGTGCCAGCAGCTTACAGGTGAACACTGAAGCTTTCTTT. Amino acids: CASSLQVNTEAFF.

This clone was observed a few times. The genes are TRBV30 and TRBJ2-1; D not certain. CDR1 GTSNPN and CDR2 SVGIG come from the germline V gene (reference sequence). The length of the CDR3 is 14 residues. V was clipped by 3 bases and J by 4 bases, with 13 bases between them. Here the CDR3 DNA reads TGTGCCTGGAGCACCGAGAGCTTTTACAATGAGCAGTTCTTC. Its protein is CAWSTESFYNEQFF. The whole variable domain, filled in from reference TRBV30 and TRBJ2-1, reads SQTIHQWPATLVQPVGSPLSLECTVEGTSNPNLYWYRQAAGRGLQLLFYSVGIGQISSEVPQNLSASRPQDRQFILSSKKLLLSDSGFYLCAWSTESFYNEQFFGPGTRLTVL.